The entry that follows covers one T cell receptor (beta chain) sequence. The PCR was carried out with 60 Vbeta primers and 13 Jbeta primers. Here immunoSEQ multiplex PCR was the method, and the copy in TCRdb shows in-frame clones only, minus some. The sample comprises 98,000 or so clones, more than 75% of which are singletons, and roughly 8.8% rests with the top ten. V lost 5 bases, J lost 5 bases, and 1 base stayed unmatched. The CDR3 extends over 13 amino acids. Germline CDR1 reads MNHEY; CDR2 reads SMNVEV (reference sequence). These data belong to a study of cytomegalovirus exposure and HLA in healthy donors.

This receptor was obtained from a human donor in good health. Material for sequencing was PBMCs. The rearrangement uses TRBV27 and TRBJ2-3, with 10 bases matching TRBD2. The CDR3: CASSGTSEDTQYF. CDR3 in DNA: TGTGCCAGCAGTGGGACTAGCGAAGATACGCAGTATTTT.